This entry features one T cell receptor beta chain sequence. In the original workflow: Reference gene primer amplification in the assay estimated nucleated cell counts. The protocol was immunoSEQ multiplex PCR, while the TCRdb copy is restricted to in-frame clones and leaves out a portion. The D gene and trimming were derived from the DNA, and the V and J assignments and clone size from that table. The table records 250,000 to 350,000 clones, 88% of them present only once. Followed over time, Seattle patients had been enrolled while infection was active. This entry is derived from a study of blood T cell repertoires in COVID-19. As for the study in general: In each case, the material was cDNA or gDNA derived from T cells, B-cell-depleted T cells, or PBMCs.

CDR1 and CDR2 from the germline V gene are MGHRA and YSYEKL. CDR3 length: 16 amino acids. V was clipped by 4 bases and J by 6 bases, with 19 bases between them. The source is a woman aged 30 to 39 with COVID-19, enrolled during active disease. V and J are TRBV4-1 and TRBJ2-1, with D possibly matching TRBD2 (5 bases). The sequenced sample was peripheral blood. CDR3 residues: CASSPDPHGGLNEQFF. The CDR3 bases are TGCGCCAGCAGCCCTGACCCCCACGGCGGGCTCAATGAGCAGTTCTTC.